The 25 T cell receptor beta chains in this list originate from one sample, sequenced in a study of post-analysis software for immune sequencing data. Broader study findings: Four to six TRBV segments were significantly more frequent in patients than in controls. TRBV5-6, TRBV5-1 and TRBV20-1 were among these segments.

No antigens are known for them. Unique molecular identifiers had been added to the TCR beta cDNA libraries. TCRdb re-analysed the PCR reads in MiXCR, keeping a single row per CDR3 protein. The data show approximately 770,000 distinct CDR3 sequences, 35% to 55% seen once. The sequencing input was blood. The receptors stem from a girl aged 5 to 17 with multiple sclerosis.

This clonotype occurred a few times. The J gene is TRBJ2-7, the V gene TRBV5-1; unclear D gene. V lost 7 bases to trimming and J lost 3 bases, with 17 bases between them. Germline loops: CDR1 SGHRS, CDR2 YFSETQ. CDR3 length equals 14 residues. CDR3 nucleotide sequence: TGCGCCAGCCGCCTGGACGGTACACTCTACGAGCAGTACTTC. It codes for CASRLDGTLYEQYF.

CDR3 DNA sequence: TGTGCCAGCAGCCCCTCTTACAGGTCCTACGAGCAGTACTTC. It translates to CASSPSYRSYEQYF. The genes are TRBV12-3 or TRBV12-4 and TRBJ2-7; maybe TRBD1 (5 bases). Trimming took off 6 bases at V and 1 base at J, with 13 bases between the two ends. CDR3 size: 14 residues.

The rearrangement joins TRBV7-2 to TRBJ1-5; weak D call: TRBD1 (6 bases). The ends were cut back, 2 bases at V and 5 bases at J, with 10 bases in the middle. The CDR3 spans 14 residues. CDR1 SGHTA and CDR2 FQGNSA come from the germline V gene. In nucleotides, the CDR3 is TGTGCCAGCAGCTTATCAGGGGACTATCAGCCCCAGCATTTT. As protein: CASSLSGDYQPQHF.

This chain links TRBV13 with TRBJ2-7; D is ambiguous. The CDR3 spans 14 residues. V dropped 4 bases and J dropped 0 bases, with 10 bases sitting between them. From germline, CDR1 is PRHDT and CDR2 FYEKMQ (reference sequence). The CDR3 sequence: CASSSLSSSYEQYF. DNA for the CDR3: TGTGCCAGCAGCTCCCTGTCTAGCTCCTACGAGCAGTACTTC.

This clonotype was seen a handful of times. V is TRBV9 and J is TRBJ1-6, with D unclear. Trimming took off 7 bases at V and 10 bases at J, with 12 bases between the two ends. CDR3 size: 12 residues. Looked up from germline, CDR1 is SGDLS and CDR2 is YYNGEE. As DNA, the CDR3 is TGTGCCAGCGGCGGCAGCCGGTCACCCCTCCACTTT. It encodes CASGGSRSPLHF.

The J gene is TRBJ2-7, the V gene TRBV7-9; the match to TRBD1 covers 8 bases. The CDR3 runs to 15 residues. Germline assignment: CDR1 SEHNR and CDR2 FQNEAQ (reference sequence). J gave up 0 bases and V 5 bases, and 6 bases lay outside the gene matches. The CDR3 sequence is CASSGQGSPSYEQYF. The CDR3, as DNA: TGTGCCAGCAGCGGACAGGGCTCCCCCTCCTACGAGCAGTACTTC.

This clonotype has just a few counts. The V and J genes are TRBV9 and TRBJ2-1, with TRBD2 matching 14 bases. This CDR3 region has 18 residues. Germline trimming cut 4 bases from V and 0 bases from J; bases unmatched to any gene: 6. In germline, CDR1 is SGDLS, CDR2 YYNGEE. The CDR3 DNA is TGTGCCAGCAGCAGATCCGGGACTAGCGGGAGCTCCTACAATGAGCAGTTCTTC. Its protein product is CASSRSGTSGSSYNEQFF.

This clonotype was counted a few times. This chain connects TRBV7-8 to TRBJ2-5; 10 bases are a match to TRBD2. CDR3 length equals 16 residues. Germline values: CDR1 SGHVS, CDR2 FQNEAQ. J was trimmed by 0 bases and V by 5 bases; bases with no gene match: 6. The CDR3, as DNA: TGTGCCAGCAGCCGAGGGACTAGCGTACACCAAGAGACCCAGTACTTC. Its protein is CASSRGTSVHQETQYF.

The chain has TRBV9 and TRBJ2-5; D possibly corresponds to TRBD2 (6 bases). The last part of the DNA fits TRBJ2-7 better; the J call may be wrong. Germline V CDR1 and CDR2: SGDLS, YYNGEE. The CDR3 is made up of 15 amino acids. CDR3 residues: CASSVGDGTPYEQYF. CDR3 DNA sequence: TGTGCCAGCAGCGTAGGGGACGGGACTCCCTACGAGCAGTACTTC.

The rearrangement uses TRBV29-1 and TRBJ2-7; D unresolved. CDR1 is SQVTM and CDR2 is ANQGSEA in the germline V gene. The CDR3 contains 13 residues. Trimming shortened V by 0 bases and J by 6 bases, and 12 bases separated the two germline ends. The CDR3 bases are TGCAGCGTTGAAGATCCCCTGAGGACCGAGCAGTACTTC. It encodes CSVEDPLRTEQYF.

This sequence joins TRBV7-3 and TRBJ2-1; D may be TRBD2 (6 bases). Per germline, CDR1 SGHTA and CDR2 FQGTGA. CDR3 length equals 18 residues. Trimming left V 1 base short and J 0 bases short, with 16 bases between. The CDR3 here is CASSLRDSGNPSYNEQFF. CDR3 coding DNA: TGTGCCAGCAGCTTAAGGGATAGCGGTAATCCCTCCTACAATGAGCAGTTCTTC.

This clonotype was detected once. The V call is TRBV27, the J call TRBJ1-1, with D possibly TRBD1 on 6 matching bases. The CDR3 length is 14 residues. V was trimmed by 0 bases and J by 7 bases, leaving 12 bases between them. The germline V gene has CDR1 MNHEY and CDR2 SMNVEV (reference sequence). This CDR3 reads CASSLSRGGVEAFF. CDR3 DNA: TGTGCCAGCAGTTTATCGAGGGGGGGAGTTGAAGCTTTCTTT.

V gene TRBV7-9 combines with J gene TRBJ2-2; unclear D gene. Germline loops: CDR1 SEHNR, CDR2 FQNEAQ (reference sequence). This CDR3 contains 14 residues. V lost 7 bases and J 6 bases, leaving 15 bases between the germline ends. This CDR3 is CASNASPASGELFF. The CDR3 region has the DNA TGTGCCAGCAATGCGAGCCCAGCATCCGGGGAGCTGTTTTTT.

This chain connects TRBV20-1 to TRBJ1-1; D uncertain. In germline, CDR1 is DFQATT, CDR2 SNEGSKA (reference sequence). The CDR3 contains 14 residues. V was pared by 0 bases and J by 3 bases, with 11 bases between. This CDR3 is CSARDTTRYTEAFF. CDR3 bases: TGCAGTGCTAGAGATACTACCCGGTACACTGAAGCTTTCTTT.

This clonotype was counted at least ten times. V is TRBV12-3 or TRBV12-4 and J is TRBJ2-5; 10 bases match TRBD1. The ends lost 6 bases at V and 4 bases at J; junction bases unmatched: 5. The CDR3 extends over 14 amino acids. CDR3 DNA sequence: TGTGCCAGCAGCAGGGACAGGGGAGGAGAGACCCAGTACTTC. It encodes CASSRDRGGETQYF.

This clonotype occurred a few times. The chain employs TRBV4-3 and TRBJ1-4; TRBD1 matches at 9 bases. From germline, CDR1 is LGHNA and CDR2 YSLEER. V lost 3 bases, J lost 7 bases, and 6 bases stayed unmatched. The CDR3 has 15 amino acids. DNA of the CDR3: TGCGCCAGCAGCCATGGACAGGGGTCGGGTGAAAAACTGTTTTTT. Its protein product is CASSHGQGSGEKLFF.

This chain uses TRBV20-1 with TRBJ1-1, with D hard to call. CDR1 and CDR2 from the germline V gene are DFQATT and SNEGSKA (reference sequence). V lost 3 bases, J lost 6 bases, and 14 bases lay in between. The CDR3 sequence is 13 residues long. CDR3 region: CSASPGITAEAFF. CDR3 coding DNA: TGCAGTGCTAGCCCGGGGATTACCGCTGAAGCTTTCTTT.

The chain is built from TRBV3-1 and TRBJ2-7; possible D gene TRBD2, 5 bases. This CDR3 contains 14 residues. CDR1 and CDR2 (germline): LGHDT, YNNKEL (reference sequence). V gave up 6 bases and J gave up 6 bases, with 18 bases separating them. CDR3 protein: CASSRDPTQLEQYF. In DNA form, the CDR3 reads TGTGCCAGCAGTCGGGATCCGACACAACTCGAGCAGTACTTC.

V is TRBV12-3 or TRBV12-4 and J is TRBJ1-1, with 9 bases fitting TRBD1. V was pared by 6 bases and J by 9 bases, with 5 bases of the junction left unmatched. This CDR3 comprises 12 residues. DNA of the CDR3: TGTGCCAGCAGCGGGACAGGGAGGCAAGCTTTCTTT. It encodes CASSGTGRQAFF.

This clonotype was found a few times. This chain uses TRBV12-3 or TRBV12-4 with TRBJ1-2, with 7 bases matching TRBD1. CDR3 size: 14 residues. V dropped 6 bases and J dropped 8; count of bases not matched to a gene: 12. The DNA for the CDR3 is TGTGCCAGCAGCATGGGGACAGCCCTCGGGGGCTACACCTTC. Protein: CASSMGTALGGYTF.

The rearrangement links TRBV29-1 to TRBJ1-2; 7 bases align to TRBD1. J gave up 3 bases and V 6 bases, and 4 bases lay outside the gene matches. This CDR3 spans 12 amino acids. Germline V gene sequence: CDR1 SQVTM, CDR2 ANQGSEA. The CDR3 nucleotides are TGCAGCGTCCGGGACAGTGACTATGGCTACACCTTC. Its protein product is CSVRDSDYGYTF.

A few counts support this clonotype. The chain combines TRBV29-1 with TRBJ1-2; tentative D call: TRBD1 (5 bases). CDR1 and CDR2 from the germline V gene are SQVTM and ANQGSEA. The CDR3 runs to 14 residues. The germline V and J ends were trimmed by 2 bases and 3 bases, with 13 bases remaining between them. The CDR3 DNA sequence: TGCAGCGTTGAAACTCCAGGGTCGGACTATGGCTACACCTTC. It encodes CSVETPGSDYGYTF.

This clonotype was detected only a few times. CDR3 protein: CASSVDGSLNNEQFF. CDR3 DNA: TGTGCCAGCAGCGTAGACGGCAGCCTTAACAATGAGCAGTTCTTC. The J gene is TRBJ2-1, the V gene TRBV9; D gene uncertain. The V gene lost 0 bases and the J gene lost 5 bases, with 12 bases spanning the gap. Germline values: CDR1 SGDLS, CDR2 YYNGEE. This CDR3 contains 15 residues.

The rearrangement links TRBV10-3 to TRBJ2-5; 7 bases agree with TRBD1. This CDR3 region has 14 residues. Per germline, CDR1 ENHRY and CDR2 SYGVKD. The junction had 9 bases not matched to a gene; V was cut back by 10 bases and J by 1 base. The CDR3 protein is CASRDSDLQETQYF. In nucleotides, the CDR3 is TGTGCCAGCCGGGACAGTGATCTCCAAGAGACCCAGTACTTC.

The chain recombines TRBV7-8 with TRBJ1-2; D possibly corresponds to TRBD1 (5 bases). Trimming removed 6 bases from V and 4 bases from J, with 18 bases in between. Germline V gives CDR1 SGHVS, CDR2 FQNEAQ. The CDR3 runs 15 residues. The CDR3, as DNA: TGTGCCAGCAGTTCTACAGGATCCATCGTCTATGGCTACACCTTC. Amino acids: CASSSTGSIVYGYTF.